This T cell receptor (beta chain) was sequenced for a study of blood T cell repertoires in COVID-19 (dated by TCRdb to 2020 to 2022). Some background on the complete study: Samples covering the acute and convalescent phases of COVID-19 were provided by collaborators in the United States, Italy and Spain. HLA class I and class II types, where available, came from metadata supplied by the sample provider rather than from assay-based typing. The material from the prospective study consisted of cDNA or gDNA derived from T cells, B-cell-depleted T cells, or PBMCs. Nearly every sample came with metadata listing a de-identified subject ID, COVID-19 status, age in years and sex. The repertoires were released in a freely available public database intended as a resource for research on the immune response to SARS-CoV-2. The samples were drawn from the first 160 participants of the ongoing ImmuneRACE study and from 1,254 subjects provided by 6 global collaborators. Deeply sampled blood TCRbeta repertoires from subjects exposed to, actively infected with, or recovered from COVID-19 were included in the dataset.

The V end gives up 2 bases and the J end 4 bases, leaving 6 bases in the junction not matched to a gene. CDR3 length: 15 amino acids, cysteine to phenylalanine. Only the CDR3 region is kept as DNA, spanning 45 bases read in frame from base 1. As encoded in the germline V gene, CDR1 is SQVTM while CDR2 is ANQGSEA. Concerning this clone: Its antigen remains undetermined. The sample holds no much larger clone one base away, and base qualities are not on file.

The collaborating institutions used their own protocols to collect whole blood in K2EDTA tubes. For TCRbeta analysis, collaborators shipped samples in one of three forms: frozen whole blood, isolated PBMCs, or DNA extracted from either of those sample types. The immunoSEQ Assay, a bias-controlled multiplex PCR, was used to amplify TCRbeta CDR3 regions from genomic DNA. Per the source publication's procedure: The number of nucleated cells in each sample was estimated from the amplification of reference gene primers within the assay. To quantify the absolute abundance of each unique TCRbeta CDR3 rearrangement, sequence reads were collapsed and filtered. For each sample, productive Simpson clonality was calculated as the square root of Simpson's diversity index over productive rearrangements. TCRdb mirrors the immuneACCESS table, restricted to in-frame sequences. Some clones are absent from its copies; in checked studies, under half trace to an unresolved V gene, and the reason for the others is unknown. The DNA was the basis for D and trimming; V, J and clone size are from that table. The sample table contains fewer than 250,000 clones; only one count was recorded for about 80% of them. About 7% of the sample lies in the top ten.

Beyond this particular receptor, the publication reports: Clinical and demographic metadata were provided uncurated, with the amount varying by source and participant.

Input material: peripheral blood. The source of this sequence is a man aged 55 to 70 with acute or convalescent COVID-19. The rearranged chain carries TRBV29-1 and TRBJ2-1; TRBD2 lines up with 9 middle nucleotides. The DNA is TGCAGCGTTGAATTTGGGCGGGAGGGATACAATGAGCAGTTCTTC. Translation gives CSVEFGREGYNEQFF.